What follows is one T cell receptor beta chain and its context. This record comes from a study of blood T cell repertoires in COVID-19. The method was immunoSEQ multiplex PCR; TCRdb's version includes in-frame clones alone and lacks a portion of them. The data show 250,000 to 350,000 clones, about 89% seen once. CDR1 SGHAT and CDR2 FQNNGV come from the germline V gene. With 0 bases clipped from V and 12 bases from J, the junction kept 7 bases outside the gene matches. CDR3 length: 14 residues. The sequenced material came from peripheral blood. This sequence originates from a woman in her forties or fifties who had recovered from COVID-19. The chain combines TRBV11-2 with TRBJ2-1; 8 bases are a match to TRBD2. CDR3 nucleotides: TGTGCCAGCAGCTTAGATTGGGACGGGAGGGTGCAGTTCTTC. Amino acids: CASSLDWDGRVQFF.